What follows are 19 T cell receptor beta chains derived from one specimen sequenced in a study of blood T cell dynamics during melanoma immunotherapy. Time point of the sample: pre-treatment baseline. The protocol was immunoSEQ multiplex PCR, while the TCRdb copy is restricted to in-frame clones and leaves out a portion. The table has 6,500 to 7,000 clones, over 80% seen once. The sequencing used blood, collected from a patient treated with checkpoint blockade. These receptors originate from a human donor with melanoma. Some clones in this sample may be carry-over from other donors' samples.

V and J are TRBV28 and TRBJ1-5; 10 bases are a match to TRBD1. CDR1 and CDR2 from the germline V gene are MDHEN and SYDVKM. CDR3 size: 17 residues. J gave up 3 bases and V 2 bases, and 7 bases lay outside the gene matches. CDR3 nucleotides: TGTGCCAGCAGTTTACCCGGGACAGGGGCGCCCAATCAGCCCCAGCATTTT. It encodes CASSLPGTGAPNQPQHF.

The rearrangement joins TRBV19 to TRBJ2-5; D ambiguous. CDR1 is LNHDA, CDR2 SQIVND, per germline (reference sequence). V lost 2 bases and J 2 bases, leaving 0 bases between the germline ends. This CDR3 contains 11 residues. The CDR3 DNA sequence: TGTGCCAGTAGTATACAAGAGACCCAGTACTTC. Its protein is CASSIQETQYF.

The chain links TRBV30 to TRBJ1-1; TRBD1 might be the D (6 bases). The CDR3 runs 15 residues. The germline V gene encodes CDR1 GTSNPN and CDR2 SVGIG (reference sequence). Trimming stripped 5 bases from V and 0 bases from J, with 16 bases between. The CDR3 protein is CAWVGVDSLNTEAFF. The DNA for the CDR3 is TGTGCCTGGGTTGGGGTGGACAGCCTGAACACTGAAGCTTTCTTT.

This rearrangement joins TRBV7-2 to TRBJ2-3; 8 positions agree with TRBD1. Germline CDR1 SGHTA, CDR2 FQGNSA. The CDR3 totals 17 residues. V trimming: 0 bases; J trimming: 5 bases; junction bases outside the gene matches: 10. The CDR3 reads CASSLAMGRGQGDTQYF. The CDR3 nucleotides are TGTGCCAGCAGCTTAGCCATGGGCAGGGGGCAAGGAGATACGCAGTATTTT.

The rearrangement uses TRBV30 and TRBJ2-1; no firm D call. The length of the CDR3 is 12 residues. V was shortened by 3 bases and J by 7 bases, with 10 bases between the two germline ends. Germline V lookup: CDR1 GTSNPN, CDR2 SVGIG (reference sequence). DNA of the CDR3: TGTGCCTGGAGGTCGGGCTGGAATGAGCAGTTCTTC. It yields the protein CAWRSGWNEQFF.

This chain joins TRBV7-9 and TRBJ1-5; tentative D call: TRBD1 (6 bases). Germline-derived CDR1 and CDR2 are SEHNR and FQNEAQ (reference sequence). This CDR3 has 13 amino acids. With 3 bases removed from V and 5 bases from J, the gap between germline ends came to 8 bases. The CDR3 coding sequence is TGTGCCAGCAGCTTGGCAGGGGATCAGCCCCAGCATTTT. It yields the protein CASSLAGDQPQHF.

The V and J genes are TRBV5-5 and TRBJ2-2; 7 nucleotides match TRBD1. The germline V gene encodes CDR1 SGHKS and CDR2 YYEKEE (reference sequence). Trimming at V came to 2 bases and at J to 4 bases, leaving 8 bases not matched to a gene. The CDR3 covers 16 residues. CDR3 sequence: CASSLHRGISTGELFF. CDR3 in DNA: TGTGCCAGCAGCTTACACAGGGGAATAAGCACCGGGGAGCTGTTTTTT.

This clone was detected only once. The chain combines TRBV12-5 with TRBJ2-5; D may be TRBD1 (5 bases). Germline V CDR1 and CDR2: LGHNT, FRNRAP. V was clipped by 6 bases and J by 8 bases, with 16 bases between them. The CDR3 is made up of 13 amino acids. The CDR3 nucleotides are TGTGCTAGTGGCAAACCCCTCCAGGGTACCCAGTACTTC. It is translated as CASGKPLQGTQYF.

As DNA, the CDR3 is TGTGCCAGCAGTCCGAGAAGGGCGTCCTACAATGAGCAGTTCTTC. Its translation: CASSPRRASYNEQFF. The chain recombines TRBV27 with TRBJ2-1; the D is unclear. This CDR3 has 15 amino acids. The V end lost 5 bases, the J end lost 1 base, and 12 bases lay between the germline ends. The germline V gene encodes CDR1 MNHEY and CDR2 SMNVEV (reference sequence).

The V gene is TRBV30, the J gene TRBJ1-4; D not certain. This CDR3 spans 14 amino acids. V lost 2 bases to trimming and J lost 7 bases, with 14 bases between them. Germline V gives CDR1 GTSNPN, CDR2 SVGIG (reference sequence). CDR3 residues: CAWSSTRFSEKLFF. The CDR3 DNA reads TGTGCCTGGAGTTCTACGAGGTTTTCTGAAAAACTGTTTTTT.

This clone was counted once. This chain connects TRBV19 to TRBJ2-2; either TRBD1 or TRBD2 may fit D (5 bases each). The germline V gene has CDR1 LNHDA and CDR2 SQIVND (reference sequence). Trimming stripped 3 bases from V and 6 bases from J, with 23 bases between. The CDR3 is 18 amino acids. The CDR3 DNA reads TGTGCCAGTAGTATTGCAGCCCCCTCTAGCACCAGGGCCGGGGAGCTGTTTTTT. It encodes CASSIAAPSSTRAGELFF. The full variable domain, its missing parts supplied by reference TRBV19 and TRBJ2-2, is DGGITQSPKYLFRKEGQNVTLSCEQNLNHDAMYWYRQDPGQGLRLIYYSQIVNDFQKGDIAEGYSVSREKKESFPLTVTSAQKNPTAFYLCASSIAAPSSTRAGELFFGEGSRLTVL.

CDR3 loop: CAILGNAYNEQFF. Here the CDR3 DNA reads TGTGCCATCCTCGGGAATGCCTACAATGAGCAGTTCTTC. This chain links TRBV7-9 with TRBJ2-1; D may be TRBD2 (5 bases). V lost 10 bases and J lost 2, with 12 bases in between. Per germline, CDR1 SEHNR and CDR2 FQNEAQ (reference sequence). This CDR3 contains 13 residues.

This rearrangement joins TRBV7-8 to TRBJ1-1; 8 bases map to TRBD1. Germline loops: CDR1 SGHVS, CDR2 FQNEAQ. J lost 4 bases, V lost 0 bases, and 13 bases had no gene match. The CDR3 is 18 amino acids. The CDR3 region is CASSLALRNSDRGTEAFF. The CDR3, as DNA: TGTGCCAGCAGCTTAGCGCTAAGAAATTCCGACAGGGGCACTGAAGCTTTCTTT.

The gene calls are TRBV5-8 and TRBJ2-5; D is perhaps TRBD1 (6 bases). The V gene lost 4 bases and the J gene lost 0 bases, with 10 bases spanning the gap. The CDR3 loop spans 14 amino acids. Germline values: CDR1 SGHTS, CDR2 YDEGEE. The CDR3 is CASSPGQYQETQYF. The CDR3 nucleotides are TGTGCCAGCAGCCCGGGACAATACCAAGAGACCCAGTACTTC.

The V and J genes are TRBV25-1 and TRBJ2-1; either TRBD1 or TRBD2 may fit D (7 bases each). The V gene lost 3 bases and the J gene lost 4 bases, with 13 bases spanning the gap. This CDR3 is built from 15 residues. Germline lookup yields CDR1 MGHDK and CDR2 SYGVNS. The CDR3 reads CASSEAQGGYNEQFF. The CDR3 DNA reads as TGTGCCAGCAGTGAGGCCCAGGGGGGGTACAATGAGCAGTTCTTC.

V gene TRBV6-1 combines with J gene TRBJ2-1, with TRBD2 identical over 9 bases. CDR3 length: 15 residues. V lost 6 bases and J lost 6; bases outside the gene matches: 9. Germline-derived CDR1 and CDR2 are MNHNS and SASEGT. The CDR3 reads CASSSSAGGLNEQFF. CDR3 DNA sequence: TGTGCCAGCAGCTCCTCAGCGGGGGGCCTCAATGAGCAGTTCTTC.

This clone has just a few counts. The CDR3 region is CATGQENYGYTF. The CDR3 DNA sequence: TGTGCCACGGGACAGGAGAACTATGGCTACACCTTC. V usage is TRBV7-8 and J usage is TRBJ1-2, with 8 bases matching TRBD1. The V segment lost 10 bases and the J segment 2 bases; nucleotides outside the gene matches: 3. This CDR3 contains 12 residues. Germline CDR1 SGHVS, CDR2 FQNEAQ. The full variable domain, with the rest looked up from reference TRBV7-8 and TRBJ1-2, is GAGVSQSPRYKVAKRGQDVALRCDPISGHVSLFWYQQALGQGPEFLTYFQNEAQLDKSGLPSDRFFAERPEGSVSTLKIQRTQQEDSAVYLCATGQENYGYTFGSGTRLTVV.

The chain couples TRBV5-1 to TRBJ1-1; D call uncertain. Trimming pared 1 base from V and 5 bases from J, leaving 15 bases between. Germline CDR1 SGHRS, CDR2 YFSETQ. CDR3 length: 15 amino acids. The CDR3 coding sequence is TGCGCCAGCAGCTTGTCTGGGTACCTAGGGACTGAAGCTTTCTTT. The encoded protein is CASSLSGYLGTEAFF.

This clone was recorded only once. The chain combines TRBV6-5 with TRBJ1-4; 7 bases are shared with TRBD1. CDR1 is MNHEY, CDR2 SVGAGI, per germline. The CDR3 totals 15 residues. J lost 3 bases, V lost 6 bases, and 7 bases had no gene match. The DNA of the CDR3 is TGTGCCAGCAGCTCCGAGGGGGCAGCTAATGAAAAACTGTTTTTT. As protein: CASSSEGAANEKLFF.